This T cell receptor beta chain originates from a study of identical twins. Broader study findings: Invariant MAIT and iNKT cells could partly confound zero-insertion analyses. Beta clonotypes that were abundant in cord blood contained fewer insertions, a pattern absent from memory repertoires.

Template switching added a universal primer site; cDNA carried unique molecular identifiers. TCRdb called the 5' RACE reads again in MiXCR, with one record for every CDR3 protein. The profile shows approximately 630,000 distinct CDR3 sequences, 7% to 7.5% of them singletons. V was pared by 4 bases and J by 7 bases, with 11 bases between. Germline CDR1 SEHNR, CDR2 FQNEAQ (reference sequence). The CDR3 is 14 amino acids. This clonotype was seen repeatedly, ten times or more. Its cognate antigen is unknown. These data were also reused for a study on yellow fever vaccine responses in identical twins. From that report: Reported findings indicate that twins' vaccine T cell responses seemed partially convergent, partially personalized.

V is TRBV7-9 and J is TRBJ1-6, with D perhaps TRBD1 (5 bases). The TCR was taken from a woman aged 18 to 35 in good health. Sequenced input: PBMCs. In nucleotides, the CDR3 is TGTGCCAGCAGCTCCCCCGACAGAAATTCACCCCTCCACTTT. It is translated as CASSSPDRNSPLHF. Supplemented by reference TRBV7-9 and TRBJ1-6, the full variable domain reads DTGVSQNPRHKITKRGQNVTFRCDPISEHNRLYWYRQTLGQGPEFLTYFQNEAQLEKSRLLSDRFSAERPKGSFSTLEIQRTEQGDSAMYLCASSSPDRNSPLHFGNGTRLTVT.